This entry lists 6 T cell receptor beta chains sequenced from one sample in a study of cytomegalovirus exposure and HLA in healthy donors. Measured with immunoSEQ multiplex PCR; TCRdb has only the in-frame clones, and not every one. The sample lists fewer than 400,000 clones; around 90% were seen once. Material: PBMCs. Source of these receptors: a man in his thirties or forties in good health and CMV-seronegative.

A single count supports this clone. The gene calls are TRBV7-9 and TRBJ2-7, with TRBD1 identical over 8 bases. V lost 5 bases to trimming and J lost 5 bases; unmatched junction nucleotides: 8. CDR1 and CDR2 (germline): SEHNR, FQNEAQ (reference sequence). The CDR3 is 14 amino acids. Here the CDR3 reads CASSHGDRFNEQYF. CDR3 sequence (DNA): TGTGCCAGCAGCCATGGGGACAGGTTTAACGAGCAGTACTTC. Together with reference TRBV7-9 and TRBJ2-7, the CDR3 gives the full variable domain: DTGVSQNPRHKITKRGQNVTFRCDPISEHNRLYWYRQTLGQGPEFLTYFQNEAQLEKSRLLSDRFSAERPKGSFSTLEIQRTEQGDSAMYLCASSHGDRFNEQYFGPGTRLTVT.

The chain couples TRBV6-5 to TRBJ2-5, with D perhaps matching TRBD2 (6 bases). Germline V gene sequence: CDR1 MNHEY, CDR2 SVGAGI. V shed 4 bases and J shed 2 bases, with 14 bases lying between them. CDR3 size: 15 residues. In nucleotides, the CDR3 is TGTGCCAGCAGTTTATTCGGACTAATACAAGAGACCCAGTACTTC. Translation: CASSLFGLIQETQYF.

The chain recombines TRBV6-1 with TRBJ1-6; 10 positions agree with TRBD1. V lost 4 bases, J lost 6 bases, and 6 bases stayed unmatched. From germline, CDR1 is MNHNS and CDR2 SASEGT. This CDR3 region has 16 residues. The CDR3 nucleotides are TGTGCCAGCAGTGCAAAGGACAGGGGGATTAATTCACCCCTCCACTTT. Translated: CASSAKDRGINSPLHF.

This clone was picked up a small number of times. The CDR3 nucleotides read TGCAGCGTGGCGACAGACCACTACGAGCAGTACTTC. It codes for CSVATDHYEQYF. This chain connects TRBV29-1 to TRBJ2-7, with a tentative D call TRBD1 (5 bases). The germline CDR1 and CDR2 sequences are SQVTM and ANQGSEA. The V gene lost 6 bases and the J gene lost 3 bases, with 12 bases spanning the gap. This CDR3 comprises 12 residues.

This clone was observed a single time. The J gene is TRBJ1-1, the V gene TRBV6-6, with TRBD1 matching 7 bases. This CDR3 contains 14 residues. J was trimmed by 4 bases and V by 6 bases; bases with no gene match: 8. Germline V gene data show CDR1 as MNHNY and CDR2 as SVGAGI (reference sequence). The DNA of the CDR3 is TGTGCCAGCAGACTACAGGGGTCGGGCACTGAAGCTTTCTTT. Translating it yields CASRLQGSGTEAFF.

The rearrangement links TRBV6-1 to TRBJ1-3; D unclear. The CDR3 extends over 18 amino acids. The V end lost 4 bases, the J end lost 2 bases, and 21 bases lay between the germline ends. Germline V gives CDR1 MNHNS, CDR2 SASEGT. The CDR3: CASSAPRQAWKPGNTIYF. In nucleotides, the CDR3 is TGTGCCAGCAGTGCTCCCCGCCAGGCATGGAAACCTGGAAACACCATATATTTT.